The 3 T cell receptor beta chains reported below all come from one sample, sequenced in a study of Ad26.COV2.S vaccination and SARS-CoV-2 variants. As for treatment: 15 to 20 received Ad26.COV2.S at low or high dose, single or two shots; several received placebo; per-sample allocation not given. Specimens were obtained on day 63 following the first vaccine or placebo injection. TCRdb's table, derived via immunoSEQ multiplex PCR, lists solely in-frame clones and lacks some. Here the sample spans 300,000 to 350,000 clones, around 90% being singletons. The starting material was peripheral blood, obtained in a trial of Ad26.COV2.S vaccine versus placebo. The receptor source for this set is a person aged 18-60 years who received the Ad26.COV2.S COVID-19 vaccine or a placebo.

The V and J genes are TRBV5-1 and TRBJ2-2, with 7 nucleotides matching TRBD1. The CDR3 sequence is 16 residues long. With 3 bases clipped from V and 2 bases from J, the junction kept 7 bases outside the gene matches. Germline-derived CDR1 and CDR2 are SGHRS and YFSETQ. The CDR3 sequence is CASSSLGTDNTGELFF. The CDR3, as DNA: TGCGCCAGCAGCTCCCTCGGGACAGATAACACCGGGGAGCTGTTTTTT. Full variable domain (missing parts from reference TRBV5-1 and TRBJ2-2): KAGVTQTPRYLIKTRGQQVTLSCSPISGHRSVSWYQQTPGQGLQFLFEYFSETQRNKGNFPGRFSGRQFSNSRSEMNVSTLELGDSALYLCASSSLGTDNTGELFFGEGSRLTVL.

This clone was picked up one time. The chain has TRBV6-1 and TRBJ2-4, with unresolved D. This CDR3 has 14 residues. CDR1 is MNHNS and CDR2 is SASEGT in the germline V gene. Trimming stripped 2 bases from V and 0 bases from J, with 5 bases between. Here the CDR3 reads CASSEFVAKNIQYF. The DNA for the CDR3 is TGTGCCAGCAGTGAATTTGTAGCCAAAAACATTCAGTACTTC.

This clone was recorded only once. This chain's CDR3 is CASSSRDNNQPQHF. DNA of the CDR3: TGTGCCAGCAGCTCCCGGGACAATAATCAGCCCCAGCATTTT. The J gene is TRBJ1-5, the V gene TRBV7-8; maybe TRBD1 (6 bases). CDR1 is SGHVS, CDR2 FQNEAQ, per germline. The CDR3 spans 14 residues. Trimming cost V 4 bases and J 4 bases, with 11 bases left between them.